This paragraph covers one T cell receptor beta chain sequence. Researchers sorted participants into cohorts using their self-reported clinical history. The sample is drawn from a study of blood T cell repertoires in COVID-19. Study-level background: From T cells, B-cell-depleted T cells, or PBMCs came the material, which was cDNA or gDNA.

Per the original data handling: It was from reference gene primer amplification that nucleated cell counts were estimated. The data were produced by immunoSEQ multiplex PCR, yet TCRdb's version contains in-frame clones alone and is incomplete. The V and J calls and the clone size are those of that table, but D and trimming were determined from the DNA. This sample has hundreds of thousands of clones, with approximately 84% found just once. J gave up 5 bases and V 4 bases, and 8 bases lay outside the gene matches. The CDR3 is 14 residues long. CDR1 is LGHNA, CDR2 YNFKEQ, per germline. The TCR originated in a man in his forties who had recovered from COVID-19. The sequenced sample was PBMCs or T cells enriched from blood (not recorded which). The chain is built from TRBV4-2 and TRBJ2-7, with 7 bases matching TRBD2. The CDR3 coding sequence is TGTGCCAGCAGCCCCCAATGGGGGGGGGACGAGCAGTACTTC. Protein sequence: CASSPQWGGDEQYF.